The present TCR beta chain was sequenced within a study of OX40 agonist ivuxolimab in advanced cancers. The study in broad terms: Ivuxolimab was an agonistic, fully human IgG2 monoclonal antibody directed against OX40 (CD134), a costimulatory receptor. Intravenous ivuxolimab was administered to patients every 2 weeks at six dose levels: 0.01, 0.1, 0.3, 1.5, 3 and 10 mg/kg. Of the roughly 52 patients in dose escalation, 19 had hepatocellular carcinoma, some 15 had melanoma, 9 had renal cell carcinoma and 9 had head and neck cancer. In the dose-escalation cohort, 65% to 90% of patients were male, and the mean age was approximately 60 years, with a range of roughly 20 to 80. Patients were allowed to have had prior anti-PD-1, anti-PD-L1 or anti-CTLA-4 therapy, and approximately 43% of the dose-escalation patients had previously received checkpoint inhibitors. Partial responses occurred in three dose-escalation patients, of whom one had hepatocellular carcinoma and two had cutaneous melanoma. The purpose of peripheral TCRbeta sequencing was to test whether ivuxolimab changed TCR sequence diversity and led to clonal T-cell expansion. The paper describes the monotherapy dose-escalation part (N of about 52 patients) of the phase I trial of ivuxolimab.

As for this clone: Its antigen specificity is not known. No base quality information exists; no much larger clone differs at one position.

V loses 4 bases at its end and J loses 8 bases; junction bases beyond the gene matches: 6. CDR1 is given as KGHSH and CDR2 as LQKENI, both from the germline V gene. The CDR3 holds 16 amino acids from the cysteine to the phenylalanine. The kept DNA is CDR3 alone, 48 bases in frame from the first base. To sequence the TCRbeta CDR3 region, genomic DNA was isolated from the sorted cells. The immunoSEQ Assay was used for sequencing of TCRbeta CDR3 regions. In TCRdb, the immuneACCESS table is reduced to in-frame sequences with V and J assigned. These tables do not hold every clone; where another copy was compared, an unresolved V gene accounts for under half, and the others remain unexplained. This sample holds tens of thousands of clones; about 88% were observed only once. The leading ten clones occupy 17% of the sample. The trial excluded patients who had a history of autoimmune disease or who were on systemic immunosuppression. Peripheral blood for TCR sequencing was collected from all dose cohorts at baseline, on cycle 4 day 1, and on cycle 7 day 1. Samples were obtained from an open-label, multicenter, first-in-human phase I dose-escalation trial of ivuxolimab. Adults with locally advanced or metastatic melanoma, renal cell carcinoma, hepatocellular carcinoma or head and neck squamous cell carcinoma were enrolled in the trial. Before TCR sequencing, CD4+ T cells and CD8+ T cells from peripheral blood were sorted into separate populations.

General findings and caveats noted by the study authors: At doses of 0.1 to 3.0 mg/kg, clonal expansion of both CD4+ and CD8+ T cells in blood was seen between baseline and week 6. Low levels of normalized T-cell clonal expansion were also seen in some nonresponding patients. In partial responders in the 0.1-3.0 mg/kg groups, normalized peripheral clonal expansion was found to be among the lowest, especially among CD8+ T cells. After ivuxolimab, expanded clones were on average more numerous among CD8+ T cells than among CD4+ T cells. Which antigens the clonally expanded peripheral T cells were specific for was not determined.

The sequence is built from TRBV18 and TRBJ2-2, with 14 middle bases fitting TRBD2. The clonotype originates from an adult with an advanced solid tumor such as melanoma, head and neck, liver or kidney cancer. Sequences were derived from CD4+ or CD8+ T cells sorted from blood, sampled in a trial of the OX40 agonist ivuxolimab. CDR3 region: CASSLGLAGALGELFF. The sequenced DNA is TGTGCCAGCTCACTGGGACTAGCGGGAGCCTTGGGGGAGCTGTTTTTT.